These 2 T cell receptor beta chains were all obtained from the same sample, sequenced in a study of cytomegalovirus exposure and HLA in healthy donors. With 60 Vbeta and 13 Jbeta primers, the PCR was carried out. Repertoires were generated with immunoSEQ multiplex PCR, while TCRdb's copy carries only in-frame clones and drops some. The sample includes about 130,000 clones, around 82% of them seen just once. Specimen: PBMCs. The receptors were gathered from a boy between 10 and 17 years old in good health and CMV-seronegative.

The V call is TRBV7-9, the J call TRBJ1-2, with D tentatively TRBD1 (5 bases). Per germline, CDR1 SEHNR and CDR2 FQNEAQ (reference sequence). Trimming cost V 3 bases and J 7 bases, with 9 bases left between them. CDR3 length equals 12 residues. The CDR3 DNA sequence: TGTGCCAGCAGCTTCCCGGGGGGTGGCTACACCTTC. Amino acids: CASSFPGGGYTF.

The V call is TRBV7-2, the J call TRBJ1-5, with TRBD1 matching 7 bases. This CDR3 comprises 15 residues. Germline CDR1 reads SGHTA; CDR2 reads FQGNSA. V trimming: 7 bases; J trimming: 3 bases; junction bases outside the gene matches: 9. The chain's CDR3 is CASTEQGPTNQPQHF. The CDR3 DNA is TGTGCCAGCACCGAACAGGGGCCCACCAATCAGCCCCAGCATTTT. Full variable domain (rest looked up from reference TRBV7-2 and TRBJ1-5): GAGVSQSPSNKVTEKGKDVELRCDPISGHTALYWYRQSLGQGLEFLIYFQGNSAPDKSGLPSDRFSAERTGGSVSTLTIQRTQQEDSAVYLCASTEQGPTNQPQHFGDGTRLSIL.